This TCR beta chain stems from a study of Ad26.COV2.S vaccination and SARS-CoV-2 variants. About the study: The vaccine Ad26.COV2.S was put into the muscle once, or twice with 56 days between.

Sequencing used immunoSEQ multiplex PCR; TCRdb keeps in-frame clones, though not all of them. The sample includes 430,000 or so clones, roughly 87% of them seen just once. This clone has just a few counts. The treatment was: around 19 received Ad26.COV2.S at low or high dose, single or two shots; about five received placebo; per-sample allocation not given. Sampling was done on day 63 after the first vaccine or placebo injection. Sample: peripheral blood, taken in a trial of Ad26.COV2.S vaccine versus placebo. The receptor was derived from a person between 18 and 60 years old who received the Ad26.COV2.S COVID-19 vaccine or a placebo.

The CDR3 loop reads CASSYSGTSGGNEQFF. The CDR3 DNA reads TGTGCCAGCAGTTACTCGGGGACTAGCGGGGGCAATGAGCAGTTCTTC. The rearrangement uses TRBV6-5 and TRBJ2-1; 14 bases map to TRBD2. With V trimmed by 0 bases and J by 6 bases, 1 base remained unmatched. Germline CDR1 MNHEY, CDR2 SVGAGI. The CDR3 sequence is 16 residues long.